These 2 T cell receptor beta chains were all obtained from the same sample, sequenced in a study of CD8+ T cells in alopecia areata. Treatment here: oral pan-JAK inhibitor, 5-10 mg twice daily. Extracted RNA was reverse transcribed, and the resulting cDNA served as sequencing template. The data were produced by immunoSEQ multiplex PCR, yet TCRdb's version contains in-frame clones alone and is incomplete. The sample records approximately 180,000 clones, 60% being singletons. The sample consisted of CD4+ T cells sorted from blood, taken at week 24, from a patient treated with tofacitinib. The receptors originated from a human donor with alopecia areata.

For the CDR3, the DNA is TGTGCCAGCAGCGTGGACCGCGTATATGGCTACACCTTC. Protein: CASSVDRVYGYTF. The chain recombines TRBV6-1 with TRBJ1-2; D not certain. CDR1 and CDR2 (germline): MNHNS, SASEGT. The germline V and J ends were trimmed by 6 bases and 5 bases, with 13 bases remaining between them. The CDR3 loop spans 13 amino acids.

V is TRBV6-5 and J is TRBJ1-1; a weak D match, TRBD1 (6 bases). The CDR3 totals 12 residues. Germline V gives CDR1 MNHEY, CDR2 SVGAGI. Trimming pared 6 bases from V and 5 bases from J, leaving 10 bases between. The chain's CDR3 is CASRSTGTEAFF. Written as DNA, the CDR3 is TGTGCCAGCAGATCGACAGGTACTGAAGCTTTCTTT.